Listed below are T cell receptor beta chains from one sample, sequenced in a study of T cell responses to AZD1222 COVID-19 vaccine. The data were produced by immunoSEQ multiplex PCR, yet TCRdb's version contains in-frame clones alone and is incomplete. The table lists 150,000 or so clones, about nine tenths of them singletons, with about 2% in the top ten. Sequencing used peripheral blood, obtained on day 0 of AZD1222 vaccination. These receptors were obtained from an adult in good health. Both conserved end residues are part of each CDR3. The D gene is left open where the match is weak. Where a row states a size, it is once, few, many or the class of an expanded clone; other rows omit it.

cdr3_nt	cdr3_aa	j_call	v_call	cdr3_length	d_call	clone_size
TGTGCCAGCAGTTTATCGCCGGAGGGTGGGGAAAAACTGTTTTTT	CASSLSPEGGEKLFF	TRBJ1-4	TRBV27	15	-	once
TGTGCCAGCAGCGCAGGGACAGGAGGAGGCTATGGCTACACCTTC	CASSAGTGGGYGYTF	TRBJ1-2	TRBV9	15	TRBD1	few
TGTGCCAGTAGTATGGGCCCCACTAGCGGGAGATTCTCAGATACGCAGTATTTT	CASSMGPTSGRFSDTQYF	TRBJ2-3	TRBV19	18	TRBD2	-
TGTGCCAGCAGTCAAAGGGGCTACGAGCAGTACTTC	CASSQRGYEQYF	TRBJ2-7	TRBV6-2/TRBV6-3	12	-	-
TGTGCCACCAGCAGGGACAGGGTTCAGCCCCAGCATTTT	CATSRDRVQPQHF	TRBJ1-5	TRBV15	13	TRBD1	once
TGTGCCGCCAAGGGGCTCATCAGCACAGATACGCAGTATTTT	CAAKGLISTDTQYF	TRBJ2-3	TRBV2	14	-	-
TGTGCCATCAGTGAGTCAGGCGGGAGGGTGTCTGAGCAGTTCTTC	CAISESGGRVSEQFF	TRBJ2-1	TRBV10-3	15	TRBD2	-
TGTGCCAGCAGCGTCGACTACTCCTACAATGAGCAGTTCTTC	CASSVDYSYNEQFF	TRBJ2-1	TRBV7-2	14	-	few
TGTGCCAGCAGTACTCTAAGACAGGGCTACTATGGCTACACCTTC	CASSTLRQGYYGYTF	TRBJ1-2	TRBV6-5	15	TRBD1	once
TGTGCCAGCAGTCTGGGACTGGGCGAGCAGTACTTC	CASSLGLGEQYF	TRBJ2-7	TRBV2	12	-	-
TGTGCCACCAGTTTAAACACCGGGGAGCTGTTTTTT	CATSLNTGELFF	TRBJ2-2	TRBV24-1	12	-	-
TGTGCCAGCAGAACGGGACTAGCGGGAGTCATTGAGCAGTTCTTC	CASRTGLAGVIEQFF	TRBJ2-1	TRBV28	15	TRBD2	-
TGTGCCAGCAGGCAGAACTCCGACCAGCAGTACTTC	CASRQNSDQQYF	TRBJ2-7	TRBV2	12	-	-
TGTGCCAGTCAACCCGGGACAGCGAATTCACCCCTCCACTTT	CASQPGTANSPLHF	TRBJ1-6	TRBV28	14	TRBD1	-
TGTGCCACCAGCAGAGGATTAGTGGGGACAGGACTATCTAGCAATCAGCCCCAGCATTTT	CATSRGLVGTGLSSNQPQHF	TRBJ1-5	TRBV15	20	TRBD1	-
TGTGCCAGCTCAGAGACAGGGAACACTGAAGCTTTCTTT	CASSETGNTEAFF	TRBJ1-1	TRBV18	13	-	-
TGTGCCACCAGCCGGGGGGAAGATACGCAGTATTTT	CATSRGEDTQYF	TRBJ2-3	TRBV6-6	12	TRBD2	-
TGTGCCAGCAGGCCTCAGGGGCGCGCCGAGCAGTACTTC	CASRPQGRAEQYF	TRBJ2-7	TRBV28	13	-	-
TGCGCCAGCAGCCAAGATCGAGGGGCCCCTATACATTTT	CASSQDRGAPIHF	TRBJ1-5	TRBV4-1	13	-	-
TGTGCCAGCAGCTCGTACCCTGGACCAGGCGGGTCCTACGAGCAGTACTTC	CASSSYPGPGGSYEQYF	TRBJ2-7	TRBV11-3	17	-	once
TGTGCCAGCAGCGTTGGGGTCCACTCTGGAAACACCATATATTTT	CASSVGVHSGNTIYF	TRBJ1-3	TRBV9	15	-	-
TGCGCCAGCAGCCAAGACCGGCTAGCGGGGATTCAGTACTTC	CASSQDRLAGIQYF	TRBJ2-4	TRBV4-3	14	TRBD2	once